The TCR beta chain under discussion was sequenced for a study of a mutant IDH1 vaccine in newly diagnosed glioma (dated by TCRdb to 2020 to 2022). At the level of the whole study: Patients were given eight vaccinations, in weeks 1, 3, 5, 7, 11, 15, 19 and 23, which matched visits V03 through V10. Of the 25 to 40 treated patients, around 62% were male and approximately 40% were female, and the mean age was roughly 40 years. Before enrollment, patients had received standard therapy of radiotherapy alone, temozolomide alone, or radiochemotherapy with temozolomide; most received the combination. Peripheral blood samples were drawn at six visits, namely V03 (baseline), V05, V07, V10, V12 and V13. Vaccination began 4-6 weeks after radiotherapy alone, or alongside temozolomide cycles in the chemotherapy-containing groups. Longitudinal TCRB deep sequencing was performed for some 25 treated patients wherever samples were available for exploratory analyses.

Study-level results and caveats: According to the authors, sample limitations meant that analyses of patient blood samples could not be reproduced. Pseudoprogression seemed to be unrelated to changes in the top peripheral T cell clonotypes found by TCRB sequencing. Immune responses induced by the vaccine were seen in roughly 95% of patients across multiple MHC alleles. Selection of PBMC samples for TCRB deep sequencing was based on availability.

CDR1 and CDR2, per the germline V gene, are MNHNS and SASEGT. V is cut back by 4 bases and J by 7 bases, with 4 bases in the junction unmatched. Taken from cysteine to phenylalanine, the CDR3 has 12 residues. Here the CDR3 DNA is all that survives: 36 bases in frame from base 1. The method behind the library was the immunoSEQ multiplex PCR assay. The hsTCRB Kit was used according to the manufacturer's protocol to amplify rearranged TCR beta chain sequences. An Illumina MiSeq was used to sequence the TCRB libraries. The study's processing was this. The kit vendor's proprietary platform handled demultiplexing, trimming and gene mapping. TCRdb limited this immuneACCESS table to in-frame rearrangements with V and J called. A share of clones is missing; checked studies link under half to unresolved V genes, and the rest is unexplained. V and J calls and clone size are copied from that table; D and trimming were computed from the DNA. This sample is represented by 26,000 or so clones; 80% to 85% of them were singletons. The ten largest clones add up to more than 15% of the sample.

About this clone: Its antigen is unknown. Base quality data are lacking; no much larger clone is found one base away.

Explained via the paper, the time point label denotes: week 23, last vaccination. Each vaccine dose was 300 ug of a 20-mer mutant IDH1 peptide in Montanide, given subcutaneously with topical imiquimod. The donors had newly diagnosed IDH1-mutant astrocytomas of WHO grade 3 or 4 that showed loss of nuclear ATRX. The samples were drawn from NOA16, a multicentre, single-arm, open-label phase I trial in Germany that tested a mutant IDH1 peptide vaccine in humans for the first time. Genomic DNA for TCRB sequencing was extracted from EDTA blood using the DNeasy Blood and Tissue Kit. The sequencing used PBMCs, collected from a glioma patient whose treatment included an IDH1 peptide vaccine. The rearranged segments are TRBV6-1 and TRBJ2-7, and 7 junction bases match TRBD1. The sequence came from a woman aged 25 to 39 with glioma. The DNA reads as follows: TGTGCCAGCAGTGGACAGGGCTGGGAGCAGTACTTC. This is translated as CASSGQGWEQYF.